Listed here are 16 T cell receptor beta chains from one sample, sequenced in a study of blood T cell repertoires in COVID-19. The repertoire was sequenced with immunoSEQ multiplex PCR; TCRdb's copy has only in-frame clones and lacks some. The table records around 110,000 clones, roughly 89% of them present only once. Sequenced: PBMCs or T cells enriched from blood (not recorded which). These receptors were taken from a woman in her thirties who had recovered from COVID-19.

This chain connects TRBV18 to TRBJ2-7, with D hard to call. Germline V gene lookup returns CDR1 KGHSH and CDR2 LQKENI. The CDR3 extends over 14 amino acids. V was shortened by 0 bases and J by 3 bases, with 9 bases between the two germline ends. Written as DNA, the CDR3 is TGTGCCAGCTCACCACCTTCAACAGTCTACGAGCAGTACTTC. Translated, it gives CASSPPSTVYEQYF.

V gene TRBV5-1 combines with J gene TRBJ1-5; no reliable D call. This CDR3 spans 13 amino acids. Germline V gene lookup returns CDR1 SGHRS and CDR2 YFSETQ. Trimming removed 0 bases at V and 6 bases at J, with 7 bases between. In nucleotides, the CDR3 is TGCGCCAGCAGCTTGGGTGTATCTCAGCCCCAGCATTTT. Translating gives CASSLGVSQPQHF.

The gene calls are TRBV7-2 and TRBJ2-5; D call uncertain. The CDR3 extends over 12 amino acids. Germline CDR1 and CDR2: SGHTA and FQGNSA. Trimming took 1 base from V and 11 from J, leaving 11 bases between them. CDR3: CASSLDPLRQYF. DNA of the CDR3: TGTGCCAGCAGCTTAGATCCTCTCCGGCAGTACTTC. Variable domain in full (rest from reference TRBV7-2 and TRBJ2-5): GAGVSQSPSNKVTEKGKDVELRCDPISGHTALYWYRQSLGQGLEFLIYFQGNSAPDKSGLPSDRFSAERTGGSVSTLTIQRTQQEDSAVYLCASSLDPLRQYFGPGTRLLVL.

J is TRBJ1-1 and V is TRBV30; no clear D. Germline values: CDR1 GTSNPN, CDR2 SVGIG (reference sequence). The CDR3 totals 14 residues. The V end was cut by 2 bases, the J end by 4 bases, with 14 bases between. CDR3 loop: CAWSKDSRSTEAFF. The CDR3 coding sequence is TGTGCCTGGAGTAAGGACTCCAGGAGCACTGAAGCTTTCTTT.

This clone was counted between two and nine times. The chain joins TRBV9 to TRBJ2-2, with D tentatively TRBD1 (5 bases). Deletions cut 1 base from V and 3 bases from J, with 19 bases between. Germline-derived CDR1 and CDR2 are SGDLS and YYNGEE. The CDR3 covers 18 residues. For the CDR3, the DNA is TGTGCCAGCAGCGTACAGGGTATGGGGTGGGAATACACCGGGGAGCTGTTTTTT. Its protein is CASSVQGMGWEYTGELFF.

This clone showed up just a few times. V usage is TRBV25-1 and J usage is TRBJ2-7; TRBD1 is a possible D gene (5 bases). This CDR3 comprises 16 residues. CDR1 MGHDK and CDR2 SYGVNS come from the germline V gene. V shed 5 bases and J shed 0 bases, with 17 bases lying between them. CDR3 coding DNA: TGTGCCAGCAGTAGGCAGGGCTATCCCGACTCCTACGAGCAGTACTTC. Translation gives CASSRQGYPDSYEQYF.

The chain couples TRBV3-1 (or the pseudogene TRBV3-2) to TRBJ2-7, with 9 bases that match TRBD1. This CDR3 contains 14 residues. J lost 2 bases, V lost 6 bases, and 5 bases had no gene match. Looked up from germline, CDR1 is LGHDT and CDR2 is YNNKEL (reference sequence). The CDR3 DNA sequence: TGTGCCAGCAGTCGTGGGACAGGGACCTACGAGCAGTACTTC. Translation: CASSRGTGTYEQYF.

The chain combines TRBV28 with TRBJ1-1; D possibly corresponds to TRBD1 (6 bases). The V end lost 1 base, the J end lost 4 bases, and 10 bases lay between the germline ends. CDR1 is MDHEN and CDR2 is SYDVKM in the germline V gene. This CDR3 spans 14 amino acids. The CDR3 DNA is TGTGCCAGCAGTTTATACAGGGTAGGCACTGAAGCTTTCTTT. Protein: CASSLYRVGTEAFF.

The chain employs TRBV5-1 and TRBJ2-3, with TRBD2 identical over 8 bases. The CDR3 extends over 18 amino acids. V was pared by 4 bases and J by 3 bases, with 16 bases of the junction left unmatched. Per germline, CDR1 SGHRS and CDR2 YFSETQ. In DNA form, the CDR3 reads TGCGCCAGCAGCCTCGACCGGAGACTAGCGTTCGTTACAGATACGCAGTATTTT. This sequence encodes CASSLDRRLAFVTDTQYF.

Remarks on this clone: Other DNA variants within this sample encode the same CDR3. The chain employs TRBV6-2 or TRBV6-3 and TRBJ1-1, with no clear D. The CDR3 loop spans 13 amino acids. CDR1 is MNHEY and CDR2 is SVGEGT in the germline V gene. V was clipped by 6 bases and J by 1 base, with 9 bases between them. CDR3 DNA sequence: TGTGCCAGCAGCCCTAGAGGGAACACTGAAGCTTTCTTT. It encodes CASSPRGNTEAFF.

The rearrangement links TRBV11-2 to TRBJ2-3, with D uncertain. The CDR3 has 12 amino acids. From germline, CDR1 is SGHAT and CDR2 FQNNGV. Deletions cut 2 bases from V and 10 bases from J, with 10 bases between. The CDR3 reads CASSLKPGPQYF. CDR3 coding DNA: TGTGCCAGCAGCTTAAAGCCTGGGCCGCAGTATTTT.

J is TRBJ2-7 and V is TRBV5-5; 8 bases are shared with TRBD1. CDR3 length: 15 amino acids. Germline assignment: CDR1 SGHKS and CDR2 YYEKEE (reference sequence). The junction had 9 bases not matched to a gene; V was cut back by 5 bases and J by 2 bases. CDR3 residues: CASRQGQVRTYEQYF. The CDR3 bases are TGTGCCAGCAGGCAGGGACAGGTGCGTACCTACGAGCAGTACTTC.

The chain combines TRBV11-1 with TRBJ2-7, with D perhaps matching TRBD2 (6 bases). Deletions cut 2 bases from V and 7 bases from J, with 12 bases between. Germline V lookup: CDR1 SGHAT, CDR2 FQDESV (reference sequence). The CDR3 spans 13 residues. CDR3 DNA sequence: TGTGCCAGCAGCTTAAGTCGCCGGGGGGAGCAGTACTTC. Translation: CASSLSRRGEQYF.

This clone has only a few counts. The chain links TRBV28 to TRBJ1-5, with TRBD1 matching over 8 bases. The CDR3 is made up of 14 amino acids. The junction had 3 bases not matched to a gene; V was cut back by 5 bases and J by 3 bases. Germline V gene sequence: CDR1 MDHEN, CDR2 SYDVKM. The CDR3 is CASSGGQANQPQHF. The CDR3, as DNA: TGTGCCAGCAGTGGGGGACAGGCCAATCAGCCCCAGCATTTT.

The V gene is TRBV11-2, the J gene TRBJ2-1; TRBD2 matches at 13 bases. The CDR3 is made up of 16 amino acids. Unmatched junction bases numbered 1, after V lost 3 bases and J lost 2 bases. The germline gives CDR1 SGHAT, CDR2 FQNNGV. The CDR3 sequence: CASSFGTSGAYNEQFF. The CDR3 DNA follows: TGTGCCAGCAGCTTCGGGACTAGCGGGGCCTACAATGAGCAGTTCTTC.

The rearrangement links TRBV29-1 to TRBJ2-4, with 7 bases aligning to TRBD2. The CDR3 totals 14 residues. Trimming removed 4 bases from V and 2 bases from J; junction bases left unmatched: 5. CDR1 is SQVTM and CDR2 is ANQGSEA in the germline V gene. The CDR3 DNA follows: TGCAGCGTTGGACCCGGGACTACCAAAAACATTCAGTACTTC. It is translated as CSVGPGTTKNIQYF.